This T cell receptor beta chain comes out of a study of spatial heterogeneity in lung cancer (dated by TCRdb to the late 2010s). Turning to the overall study: Beta-chain transcripts were consistently detected in greater numbers than alpha-chain transcripts, which likely reflects a higher abundance of beta-chain transcripts. In the raw uncorrected reads, each unique combination of TCR and UMI appeared more than ten times on average. Both alpha and beta chains were TCR-sequenced in samples taken at surgery, namely 220 tumor regions, approximately 63 matched nontumor lung samples and roughly 56 PBMC samples. Nonsynonymous mutation counts, determined by whole-exome sequencing of tumor tissue, were related to features of the TCR repertoire. TCR alpha and beta repertoires were quantitatively compared across multiple tumor regions, matched nontumor lung and blood in non-small cell lung cancer.

Library preparation was by 5' RACE. The sequencer was a NextSeq 500. In the TCR library protocol, a unique molecular identifier was attached to each TCR cDNA molecule so that PCR and sequencing errors could be corrected. Under the source paper's analysis protocol: TCR identification, UMI-based error correction and CDR3 extraction were all carried out with Decombinator tools. TCRs above a frequency of 2 per 1,000, corresponding to the top 1% of the tumor frequency distribution, were defined as expanded. Renyi diversity was computed with the R vegan package after each repertoire had been subsampled 100 times to 5,000 TCRs. CDR3 similarity networks were built from amino acid triplet string-kernel similarity, connecting CDR3s with pairwise similarity above 0.82. TCRdb passed the public sequencing reads through fastp at Q25 and MiXCR, retaining productive beta sequences. One record per CDR3 amino acid sequence lists the most common genes and DNA. The V and J calls were not made by the authors but by TCRdb's processing. The sample table records roughly 46,000 distinct CDR3 sequences; approximately 12% of these occur just once. The top ten clonotypes cover around 42% of the sample.

In the paper's terms, the time point label means: sample taken at primary tumor resection. Whole RNA extracted from tumor and nontumor lung tissue, or from cryopreserved PBMC samples, was used for TCR sequencing without cell sorting. The donors were approximately 70 patients from the lung TRACERx cohort who had early-stage, untreated non-small cell lung cancer. Patients were selected for TCR sequencing only if sufficient RNA was available from at least two tumor regions. This clonotype was detected a few times. Its antigen remains unidentified. No much larger clonotype is one base removed from it; base qualities were not supplied. V sheds 6 bases and J sheds 4 bases, leaving 12 bases between their ends. The germline V gene specifies SGHTA as CDR1 and FQGNSA as CDR2. The cysteine opens and the phenylalanine closes a CDR3 of 13 amino acids. Here the CDR3 DNA is all that survives: 39 bases in frame from base 1.

The paper's findings and limits, for the study overall: Additional single-cell paired TCR alpha and beta sequencing was considered necessary to confirm, at a functional level, the hypothesis that regional TCRs recognize regional mutations. Ubiquitous expanded tumor TCRs showed up in blood more often at tumor resection than at routine follow-up.

The material was PBMCs, obtained at surgery. In this chain, TRBV7-2 is recombined with TRBJ1-2; TRBD1 is perhaps the D gene, given 5 matching bases. The sequence was obtained from a female donor with early-stage non-small cell lung cancer. The DNA sequence is as follows: TGTGCCAGCAGACAGACAGCCATCTATGGCTACACCTTC. It translates as CASRQTAIYGYTF. The entire variable domain, with the stretches around the CDR3 drawn from the reference TRBV7-2 and TRBJ1-2 proteins, is GAGVSQSPSNKVTEKGKDVELRCDPISGHTALYWYRQSLGQGLEFLIYFQGNSAPDKSGLPSDRFSAERTGGSVSTLTIQRTQQEDSAVYLCASRQTAIYGYTFGSGTRLTVV.